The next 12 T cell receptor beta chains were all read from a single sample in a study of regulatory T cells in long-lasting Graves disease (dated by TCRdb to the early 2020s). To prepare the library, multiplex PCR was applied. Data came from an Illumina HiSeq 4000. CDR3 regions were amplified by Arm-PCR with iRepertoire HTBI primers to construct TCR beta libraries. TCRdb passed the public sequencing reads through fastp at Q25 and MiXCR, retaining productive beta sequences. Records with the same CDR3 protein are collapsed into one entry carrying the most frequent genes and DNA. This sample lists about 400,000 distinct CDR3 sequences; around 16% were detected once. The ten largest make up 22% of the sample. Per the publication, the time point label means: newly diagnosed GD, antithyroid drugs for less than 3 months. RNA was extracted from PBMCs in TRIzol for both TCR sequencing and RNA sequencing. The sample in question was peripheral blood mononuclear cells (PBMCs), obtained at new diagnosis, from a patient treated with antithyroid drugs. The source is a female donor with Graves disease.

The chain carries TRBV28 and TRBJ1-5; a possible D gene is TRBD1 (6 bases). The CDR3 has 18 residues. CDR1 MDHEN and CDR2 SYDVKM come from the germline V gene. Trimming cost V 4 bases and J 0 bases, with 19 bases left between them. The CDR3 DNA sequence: TGTGCCAGCAGTTCGTTGGGACACAGGTTTGATAGCAATCAGCCCCAGCATTTT. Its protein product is CASSSLGHRFDSNQPQHF.

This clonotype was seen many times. In DNA, the CDR3 is TGTGCCAGCATCGAAAGACAGGGTAAACGAGAGACCCAGTACTTC. Its translation: CASIERQGKRETQYF. The chain carries TRBV2 and TRBJ2-5; TRBD1 matches 7 bases. Germline V gives CDR1 SNHLY, CDR2 FYNNEI. The CDR3 is 15 amino acids. V was pared by 7 bases and J by 4 bases, with 12 bases of the junction left unmatched.

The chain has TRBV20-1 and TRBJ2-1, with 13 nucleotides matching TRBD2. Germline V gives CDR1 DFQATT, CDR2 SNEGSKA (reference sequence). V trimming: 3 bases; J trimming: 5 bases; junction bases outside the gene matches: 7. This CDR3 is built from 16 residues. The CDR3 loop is CSASGLAGVWDNEQFF. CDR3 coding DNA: TGCAGTGCTAGTGGACTAGCGGGAGTCTGGGACAATGAGCAGTTCTTC.

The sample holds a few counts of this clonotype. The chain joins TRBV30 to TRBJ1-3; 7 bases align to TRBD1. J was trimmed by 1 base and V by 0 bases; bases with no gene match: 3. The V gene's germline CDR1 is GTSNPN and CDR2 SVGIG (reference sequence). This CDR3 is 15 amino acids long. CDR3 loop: CAWSVPGGSGNTIYF. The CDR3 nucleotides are TGTGCCTGGAGTGTACCAGGGGGGTCTGGAAACACCATATATTTT.

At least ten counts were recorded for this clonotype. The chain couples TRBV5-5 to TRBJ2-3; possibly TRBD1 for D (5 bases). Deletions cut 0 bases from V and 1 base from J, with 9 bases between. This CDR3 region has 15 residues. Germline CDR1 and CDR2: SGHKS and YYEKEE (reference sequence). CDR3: CASSLDGARTDTQYF. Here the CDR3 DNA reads TGTGCCAGCAGCTTGGATGGGGCCCGCACAGATACGCAGTATTTT.

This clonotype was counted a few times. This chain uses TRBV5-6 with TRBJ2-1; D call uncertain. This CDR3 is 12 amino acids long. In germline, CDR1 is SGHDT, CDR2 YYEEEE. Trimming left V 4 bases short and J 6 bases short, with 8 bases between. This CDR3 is CASSTPLNEQFF. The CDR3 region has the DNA TGTGCCAGCAGCACCCCCCTCAATGAGCAGTTCTTC.

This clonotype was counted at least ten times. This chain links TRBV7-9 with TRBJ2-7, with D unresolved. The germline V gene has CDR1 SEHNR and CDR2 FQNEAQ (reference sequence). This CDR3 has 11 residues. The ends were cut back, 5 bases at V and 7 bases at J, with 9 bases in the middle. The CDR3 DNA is TGTGCCAGCAGCCCACAGCTTGAGCAGTACTTC. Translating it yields CASSPQLEQYF.

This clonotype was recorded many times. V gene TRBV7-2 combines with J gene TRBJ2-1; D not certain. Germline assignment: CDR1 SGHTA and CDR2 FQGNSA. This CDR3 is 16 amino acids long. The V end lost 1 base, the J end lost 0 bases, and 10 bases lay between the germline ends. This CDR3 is CASSLVFAGSYNEQFF. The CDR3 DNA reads TGTGCCAGCAGCTTAGTCTTCGCTGGCTCCTACAATGAGCAGTTCTTC. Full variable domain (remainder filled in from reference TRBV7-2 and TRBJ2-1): GAGVSQSPSNKVTEKGKDVELRCDPISGHTALYWYRQSLGQGLEFLIYFQGNSAPDKSGLPSDRFSAERTGGSVSTLTIQRTQQEDSAVYLCASSLVFAGSYNEQFFGPGTRLTVL.

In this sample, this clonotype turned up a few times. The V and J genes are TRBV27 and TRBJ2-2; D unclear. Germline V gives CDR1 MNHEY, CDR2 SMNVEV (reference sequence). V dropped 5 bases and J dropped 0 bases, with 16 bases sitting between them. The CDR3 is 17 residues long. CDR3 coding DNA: TGTGCCAGCAGTCCTGGACCTACCCTCGCGAACACCGGGGAGCTGTTTTTT. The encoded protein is CASSPGPTLANTGELFF.

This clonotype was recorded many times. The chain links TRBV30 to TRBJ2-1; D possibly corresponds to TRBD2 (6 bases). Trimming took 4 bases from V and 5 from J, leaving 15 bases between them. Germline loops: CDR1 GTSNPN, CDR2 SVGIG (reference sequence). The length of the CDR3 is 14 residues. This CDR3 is CAWTPGLGHNEQFF. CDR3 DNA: TGTGCCTGGACACCGGGACTGGGTCACAATGAGCAGTTCTTC.

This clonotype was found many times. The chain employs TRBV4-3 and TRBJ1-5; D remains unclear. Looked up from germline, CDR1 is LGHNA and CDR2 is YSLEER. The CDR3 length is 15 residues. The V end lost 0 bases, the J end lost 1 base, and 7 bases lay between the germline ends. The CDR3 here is CASSQDPNSNQPQHF. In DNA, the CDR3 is TGCGCCAGCAGCCAAGATCCCAACAGCAATCAGCCCCAGCATTTT.

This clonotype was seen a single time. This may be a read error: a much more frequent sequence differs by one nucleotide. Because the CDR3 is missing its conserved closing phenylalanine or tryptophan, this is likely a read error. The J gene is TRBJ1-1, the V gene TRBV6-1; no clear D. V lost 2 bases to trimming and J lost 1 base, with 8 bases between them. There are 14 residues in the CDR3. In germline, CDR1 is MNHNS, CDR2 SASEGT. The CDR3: CASSEYPQNTEAFL. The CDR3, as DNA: TGTGCCAGCAGTGAATACCCCCAGAACACTGAAGCTTTCCTT.